The rows below give T cell receptor beta chains drawn from one sample of a study of shared clonotypes between healthy human individuals. Clones were sequenced by immunoSEQ multiplex PCR, and TCRdb holds only the in-frame ones, with some missing. The sample records just over 2,000,000 clones, around 95% being singletons. The sequencing sample was made of naive CD4+ T cells sorted from blood. The source is a man between 18 and 29 years old in good health. CDR3s include the opening cysteine and the closing phenylalanine or tryptophan. D genes are given only for firm matches. Rows may omit the clone size; those that give it use once, few, many or a size class.

j_call d_call clone_size v_call cdr3_aa cdr3_nt
TRBJ2-7 TRBD2 . TRBV10-3 CAILAGQGSEQYF TGTGCCATCCTAGCGGGCCAGGGGAGTGAGCAGTACTTC
TRBJ2-5 TRBD2 . TRBV7-2 CASSWGLTQQTQYF TGTGCCAGCAGCTGGGGACTAACGCAGCAGACCCAGTACTTC
TRBJ2-1 . . TRBV18 CASSRVVKDNEQFF TGTGCCAGCTCAAGGGTAGTGAAGGACAATGAGCAGTTCTTC
TRBJ2-3 TRBD2 once TRBV27 CASRGTGLAHVPSTDTQYF TGTGCCAGCAGGGGGACGGGACTAGCTCACGTTCCTAGCACAGATACGCAGTATTTT
TRBJ2-6 . . TRBV4-1 CASSQAGAGANVLTF TGCGCCAGCAGCCAAGCCGGGGCTGGGGCCAACGTCCTGACTTTC
TRBJ2-7 TRBD2 . TRBV5-1 CASSLGKTSGRAYEQYF TGCGCCAGCAGCTTGGGAAAGACTAGCGGGAGGGCCTACGAGCAGTACTTC
TRBJ2-7 . . TRBV28 CASSQTYEQYF TGTGCCAGCAGCCAAACATACGAGCAGTACTTC
TRBJ1-1 . . TRBV28 CASNAAMNTEAFF TGTGCCAGTAACGCGGCCATGAACACTGAAGCTTTCTTT
TRBJ2-4 . . TRBV30 CAWRGGFAAKNIQYF TGTGCCTGGAGGGGGGGTTTTGCGGCCAAAAACATTCAGTACTTC
TRBJ2-7 TRBD2 . TRBV7-2 CASSSFSGSSEQYF TGTGCCAGCAGCTCTTTTAGCGGGAGCTCCGAGCAGTACTTC
TRBJ2-3 . . TRBV9 CASSPSTDTQYF TGTGCCAGCAGCCCATCCACAGATACGCAGTATTTT
TRBJ2-5 . . TRBV4-1 CASSQEWPTRETQYF TGCGCCAGCAGCCAAGAATGGCCAACGCGGGAGACCCAGTACTTC
TRBJ2-3 . . TRBV7-2 CASSLRDTQYF TGTGCCAGCAGCTTACGCGATACGCAGTATTTT
TRBJ1-2 TRBD1 . TRBV10-3 CAISESGTGSYGYTF TGTGCCATCAGTGAATCCGGGACAGGAAGCTATGGCTACACCTTC
TRBJ2-2 . . TRBV19 CASSMRTANTGELFF TGTGCCAGTAGTATGCGGACAGCGAACACCGGGGAGCTGTTTTTT